The 28 T cell receptor beta chains in this list originate from one sample, sequenced in a study of cytomegalovirus exposure and HLA in healthy donors. PCR employed 60 Vbeta and 13 Jbeta primers. Assay: immunoSEQ multiplex PCR; the TCRdb copy retains only in-frame clones and omits some. The sample has around 130,000 clones; roughly 80% are singletons. Material: PBMCs. These receptors were collected from a girl under 10 years old in good health and CMV-seronegative.

This clone was observed a few times. The chain is built from TRBV18 and TRBJ2-1; the match to TRBD2 covers 10 bases. The CDR3 extends over 15 amino acids. Per the germline V gene, CDR1 is KGHSH and CDR2 is LQKENI. Unmatched junction bases numbered 5, after V lost 3 bases and J lost 6 bases. The CDR3 region is CASSPTTSGPNEQFF. The CDR3 DNA is TGTGCCAGCTCACCGACGACTAGCGGGCCCAATGAGCAGTTCTTC.

The gene calls are TRBV6-4 and TRBJ2-2; D is perhaps TRBD2 (6 bases). V gave up 2 bases and J gave up 4 bases, with 8 bases separating them. The germline CDR1 and CDR2 sequences are MRHNA and SNTAGT. The CDR3 consists of 14 residues. The CDR3 is CASSDGGVTGELFF. In DNA form, the CDR3 reads TGTGCCAGCAGTGACGGAGGGGTCACCGGGGAGCTGTTTTTT.

The chain carries TRBV15 and TRBJ2-1; unclear D gene. This CDR3 comprises 14 residues. The germline V and J ends were trimmed by 0 bases and 5 bases, with 8 bases remaining between them. Germline CDR1 and CDR2: LNHNV and YYDKDF (reference sequence). CDR3 region: CATSRDLLDNEQFF. The DNA for the CDR3 is TGTGCCACCAGCAGAGATCTCTTAGACAATGAGCAGTTCTTC.

The CDR3 sequence: CASSVGELPLEQYF. As DNA, the CDR3 is TGTGCCAGCAGCGTAGGTGAATTACCGCTAGAGCAGTACTTC. This rearrangement joins TRBV9 to TRBJ2-7, with D hard to call. Looked up from germline, CDR1 is SGDLS and CDR2 is YYNGEE. The CDR3 runs to 14 residues. The V end lost 0 bases, the J end lost 7 bases, and 14 bases lay between the germline ends.

The chain uses TRBV5-1 and TRBJ1-1; D is undetermined. Germline V CDR1 and CDR2: SGHRS, YFSETQ. The V and J ends lost 6 bases and 1 base respectively, with 28 bases between them. The CDR3 contains 19 residues. CDR3 in amino acids: CASTSGGQQRPTQNTEAFF. The CDR3 DNA is TGCGCCAGCACGTCTGGAGGGCAGCAAAGGCCGACCCAGAACACTGAAGCTTTCTTT.

V is TRBV4-3 and J is TRBJ1-2, with 9 bases that match TRBD1. The V gene end was trimmed by 0 bases and the J gene end by 8 bases; junction bases not matched to a gene: 19. CDR3 length: 19 amino acids. CDR1 LGHNA and CDR2 YSLEER come from the germline V gene. The CDR3 region is CASSQDFLGGQGIAKGYTF. The CDR3 DNA reads TGCGCCAGCAGCCAAGATTTTTTAGGGGGACAGGGAATAGCGAAGGGCTACACCTTC.

On this clone itself: At one end, the junction sequence differs from germline, possibly due to a read error. The chain couples TRBV7-7 to TRBJ2-7; perhaps TRBD1 as D (5 bases). The CDR3 spans 13 residues. The germline V gene has CDR1 SSHAT and CDR2 FNYEAQ (reference sequence). This CDR3 is CASSLAQGYEQYF. The DNA of the CDR3 is TGTGCTAGCAGCTTAGCTCAGGGCTACGAGCAGTACTTC.

The CDR3 loop is CASSLDTNTEAFF. The CDR3 region has the DNA TGTGCCAGCAGCTTAGACACAAACACTGAAGCTTTCTTT. This chain uses TRBV7-9 with TRBJ1-1; no reliable D call. The CDR3 extends over 13 amino acids. Per germline, CDR1 SEHNR and CDR2 FQNEAQ (reference sequence). Deletions cut 1 base from V and 2 bases from J, with 5 bases between.

The CDR3 spells CASAQGAYEQYF. The CDR3 DNA follows: TGTGCCAGTGCACAGGGGGCCTACGAGCAGTACTTC. The chain employs TRBV5-6 and TRBJ2-7; 8 bases are a match to TRBD1. This CDR3 region has 12 residues. CDR1 is SGHDT, CDR2 YYEEEE, per germline. J was trimmed by 2 bases and V by 8 bases; bases with no gene match: 3.

The chain combines TRBV27 with TRBJ1-5; D unclear. This CDR3 is 14 amino acids long. Germline V lookup: CDR1 MNHEY, CDR2 SMNVEV (reference sequence). V lost 2 bases and J lost 2, with 7 bases in between. The CDR3: CASSLLGGNQPQHF. The CDR3 DNA reads as TGTGCCAGCAGTTTACTGGGAGGCAATCAGCCCCAGCATTTT.

This chain connects TRBV6-5 to TRBJ1-2; TRBD1 agrees at 8 bases. The trim removed 6 bases at V and 4 bases at J, leaving 10 bases unmatched. Germline loops: CDR1 MNHEY, CDR2 SVGAGI. The CDR3 extends over 15 amino acids. The CDR3 bases are TGTGCCAGCAGCCTACACCGGGACAGGTCCTATGGCTACACCTTC. Translating it yields CASSLHRDRSYGYTF.

The chain links TRBV27 to TRBJ2-7, with 11 bases matching TRBD2. Germline CDR1 MNHEY, CDR2 SMNVEV (reference sequence). V was clipped by 5 bases and J by 4 bases; unmatched bases: 13. CDR3 length: 17 residues. Here the CDR3 reads CASSPPPRSSGRYEQYF. CDR3 coding DNA: TGTGCCAGCAGTCCACCCCCCCGATCTAGCGGGAGGTACGAGCAGTACTTC.

CDR3 in DNA: TGTGCCAGCAGTGAGGACATAGCCTACGAGCAGTACTTC. Translation gives CASSEDIAYEQYF. The chain combines TRBV2 with TRBJ2-5, with D perhaps matching TRBD1 (5 bases). Matching the DNA end better, TRBJ2-7 makes the J call doubtful. The CDR3 totals 13 residues. Germline V CDR1 and CDR2: SNHLY, FYNNEI.

CDR3 region: CASSLAGGADTQYF. CDR3 nucleotides: TGTGCCAGCAGCCTAGCGGGGGGGGCAGATACGCAGTATTTT. This chain uses TRBV6-4 with TRBJ2-3; 12 bases are shared with TRBD2. This CDR3 is built from 14 residues. CDR1 and CDR2 from the germline V gene are MRHNA and SNTAGT. The V and J ends lost 6 bases and 4 bases, in that order; junction bases with no gene match: 2.

The chain links TRBV4-2 to TRBJ2-7; TRBD2 is a possible D gene (5 bases). This CDR3 has 15 residues. Trimming cost V 0 bases and J 5 bases, with 14 bases left between them. The germline gives CDR1 LGHNA, CDR2 YNFKEQ. The CDR3 sequence: CASSQDISFGNEQYF. In nucleotides, the CDR3 is TGTGCCAGCAGCCAAGATATCAGTTTCGGGAACGAGCAGTACTTC.

This chain links TRBV6-1 with TRBJ1-5; D not resolved. The CDR3 has 13 residues. Trimming pared 6 bases from V and 3 bases from J, leaving 9 bases between. Germline loops: CDR1 MNHNS, CDR2 SASEGT. This CDR3 reads CASRSQSNQPQHF. As DNA, the CDR3 is TGTGCCAGCAGATCACAGTCCAATCAGCCCCAGCATTTT.

This clone occurred once. The rearrangement joins TRBV5-1 to TRBJ2-7; 13 bases align to TRBD2. The germline V gene has CDR1 SGHRS and CDR2 YFSETQ. This CDR3 comprises 14 residues. V lost 4 bases and J lost 6; bases outside the gene matches: 4. The CDR3 DNA reads TGCGCCAGCAGCAAAACTAGCGGGAGGGTCGAGCAGTACTTC. Protein sequence: CASSKTSGRVEQYF.

This chain uses TRBV9 with TRBJ2-7; 7 bases fit TRBD2. V shed 0 bases and J 6 bases; nucleotides not matched to a gene: 9. Germline V lookup: CDR1 SGDLS, CDR2 YYNGEE. The CDR3 length is 15 residues. Here the CDR3 DNA reads TGTGCCAGCAGCGTAGAAGTGGGAGGGCTGAGCGAGCAGTACTTC. Translating it yields CASSVEVGGLSEQYF.

V gene TRBV30 combines with J gene TRBJ2-1; 8 nucleotides align to TRBD2. The CDR3 is 14 amino acids. J lost 3 bases, V lost 1 base, and 2 bases had no gene match. Per the germline V gene, CDR1 is GTSNPN and CDR2 is SVGIG (reference sequence). In DNA, the CDR3 is TGTGCCTGGAGTGAACTAGCGGTCTACAATGAGCAGTTCTTC. This sequence encodes CAWSELAVYNEQFF.

This sequence joins TRBV6-5 and TRBJ1-3; D unclear. Between the trimmed V and J ends, which lost 8 bases and 4 bases, there was a span of 15 bases. The germline gives CDR1 MNHEY, CDR2 SVGAGI. This CDR3 comprises 14 residues. This CDR3 reads CASGESFVGNTIYF. In DNA form, the CDR3 reads TGTGCCAGCGGGGAGAGCTTTGTGGGAAACACCATATATTTT.

The genes are TRBV7-9 and TRBJ2-1; possibly TRBD2 for D (6 bases). The V gene's germline CDR1 is SEHNR and CDR2 FQNEAQ (reference sequence). This CDR3 has 14 amino acids. The V and J ends lost 5 bases and 9 bases respectively, with 17 bases between them. The CDR3 reads CASSVGGTQIEQFF. The CDR3 bases are TGTGCCAGCAGCGTCGGGGGAACCCAAATTGAGCAGTTCTTC.

The table lists this clone with a few counts. This sample also contains other DNA sequences that code for the same CDR3. This chain joins TRBV6-4 and TRBJ2-3, with 9 bases identical to TRBD2. The CDR3 length is 15 residues. Per germline, CDR1 MRHNA and CDR2 SNTAGT. V was clipped by 2 bases and J by 2 bases; unmatched bases: 2. The CDR3 DNA reads TGTGCCAGCAGTGACGGCGGGGGGGCCACAGATACGCAGTATTTT. This gives the protein CASSDGGGATDTQYF.

The chain uses TRBV5-1 and TRBJ2-5, with 13 bases that match TRBD2. The germline CDR1 and CDR2 sequences are SGHRS and YFSETQ. The CDR3 has 13 residues. Trimming removed 7 bases from V and 5 bases from J; junction bases left unmatched: 2. CDR3 sequence reads: CASGTSGDETQYF. CDR3 DNA: TGCGCCAGCGGGACTAGCGGGGACGAGACCCAGTACTTC.

The rearrangement links TRBV30 to TRBJ2-3; 9 bases map to TRBD2. Germline V gene sequence: CDR1 GTSNPN, CDR2 SVGIG (reference sequence). V shed 2 bases, J shed 4 bases, and the junction held 7 bases outside the gene matches. The CDR3 has 15 residues. The CDR3 DNA sequence: TGTGCCTGGAGTAAGGGCGGGGGGGCTTCAGATACGCAGTATTTT. It translates to CAWSKGGGASDTQYF.

The rearrangement uses TRBV21-1 and TRBJ2-7; whether TRBD2, the table's D call, matches the DNA was not checked. TRBV21-1 corresponds to a pseudogene. This CDR3 is 16 amino acids long. The CDR3 loop reads CASNPRGGQSGEEQYF. The DNA of the CDR3 is TGTGCCAGCAACCCAAGAGGTGGGCAGTCTGGGGAGGAGCAGTACTTC.

The genes are TRBV7-8 and TRBJ2-7; 10 bases are a match to TRBD1. This CDR3 has 16 residues. The germline V gene has CDR1 SGHVS and CDR2 FQNEAQ. Losses at the gene ends were 2 bases for V and 2 bases for J; bases not matched to a gene: 6. CDR3: CASSLTRTGGPYEQYF. In DNA, the CDR3 is TGTGCCAGCAGCTTAACCCGGACAGGGGGTCCCTACGAGCAGTACTTC. Together with reference TRBV7-8 and TRBJ2-7, the CDR3 gives the full variable domain: GAGVSQSPRYKVAKRGQDVALRCDPISGHVSLFWYQQALGQGPEFLTYFQNEAQLDKSGLPSDRFFAERPEGSVSTLKIQRTQQEDSAVYLCASSLTRTGGPYEQYFGPGTRLTVT.

The rearrangement uses TRBV19 and TRBJ1-2, with D unclear. The CDR3 runs 13 residues. Trimming removed 3 bases from V and 3 bases from J, with 8 bases in between. Germline-derived CDR1 and CDR2 are LNHDA and SQIVND (reference sequence). CDR3: CASSIAGYYGYTF. CDR3 sequence (DNA): TGTGCCAGTAGTATCGCGGGGTACTATGGCTACACCTTC.

DNA of the CDR3: TGTGCCAGCACGGGGGAGGGGAGCACAGATACGCAGTATTTT. Its protein is CASTGEGSTDTQYF. The chain employs TRBV9 and TRBJ2-3; TRBD2 matches 7 bases. The germline gives CDR1 SGDLS, CDR2 YYNGEE. J was trimmed by 0 bases and V by 6 bases; bases with no gene match: 4. This CDR3 region has 14 residues.